These T cell receptor beta chains were read from a single sample in a study of T-cell memory formation after mild COVID-19. Via MiXCR, TCRdb re-called the 5' RACE reads, giving one row per CDR3 protein. The sample includes some 410,000 distinct CDR3 sequences, 23% of them seen just once. Sequenced material: PBMCs or a T cell subset sorted from them (not recorded which). These receptors all come from an adult woman who had mild COVID-19 (a few samples of this study predate the infection). Cell type and time point are not known. CDR3s include the opening cysteine and the closing phenylalanine or tryptophan. The D gene is left open where the match is weak. Clone size appears in some rows only: once, few, many, or a class for an expanded clone.

CDR3nt: TGTGCCAGCACCTCAGGACTAGCGGGGGGCCAAGAGACCCAGTACTTC; CDR3aa: CASTSGLAGGQETQYF; len: 16; d_gene: TRBD2; abundance: NA; v_gene: TRBV7-6; j_gene: TRBJ2-5
CDR3nt: TGCGCCAGCAGCCATGAAGGACAGGCCCAGTACTTC; CDR3aa: CASSHEGQAQYF; len: 12; d_gene: TRBD1; abundance: NA; v_gene: TRBV5-1; j_gene: TRBJ2-5
CDR3nt: TGTGCCAGCAGGGCATCAGGGGCGACTTCACCCCTCCACTTT; CDR3aa: CASRASGATSPLHF; len: 14; d_gene: NA; abundance: few; v_gene: TRBV6-1; j_gene: TRBJ1-6
CDR3nt: TGTGCCAGCAGCTTAGGAGGGAAAGCCGGGGAGCTGTTTTTT; CDR3aa: CASSLGGKAGELFF; len: 14; d_gene: NA; abundance: NA; v_gene: TRBV11-3; j_gene: TRBJ2-2
CDR3nt: TGTGCCAGCAGCGCGACAAGTAATGAGCAGTTCTTC; CDR3aa: CASSATSNEQFF; len: 12; d_gene: NA; abundance: many; v_gene: TRBV11-2; j_gene: TRBJ2-1
CDR3nt: TGTGCCAGCAGTCTAGAGAGGACAGTGAACACTGAAGCTTTCTTT; CDR3aa: CASSLERTVNTEAFF; len: 15; d_gene: NA; abundance: few; v_gene: TRBV6-5; j_gene: TRBJ1-1
CDR3nt: TGTGCCAGTAGTATAGTGGGACAGGGGAACACTGAAGCTTTCTTT; CDR3aa: CASSIVGQGNTEAFF; len: 15; d_gene: TRBD1; abundance: NA; v_gene: TRBV19; j_gene: TRBJ1-1
CDR3nt: TGTGCCAGCAGCCAAGATCTGGGGGGGGTCTGGCCTGGGGCCAACGTCCTGACTTTC; CDR3aa: CASSQDLGGVWPGANVLTF; len: 19; d_gene: TRBD2; abundance: NA; v_gene: TRBV14; j_gene: TRBJ2-6
CDR3nt: TGTGCCAGCAGTTTAGCGGGCTATGGGGCAAGCACTGAAGCTTTCTTT; CDR3aa: CASSLAGYGASTEAFF; len: 16; d_gene: NA; abundance: few; v_gene: TRBV12-3/TRBV12-4; j_gene: TRBJ1-1
CDR3nt: TGTGCCAGCAGCTTGGTTCCTAGCGGGAGGGTAGAGACCCAGTACTTC; CDR3aa: CASSLVPSGRVETQYF; len: 16; d_gene: TRBD2; abundance: NA; v_gene: TRBV5-6; j_gene: TRBJ2-5
CDR3nt: TGCAGCGCAAACGTGCAGGGCGGGGCCTACGAGCAGTACTTC; CDR3aa: CSANVQGGAYEQYF; len: 14; d_gene: NA; abundance: few; v_gene: TRBV29-1; j_gene: TRBJ2-7
CDR3nt: TGCGCCAGCAGCTTCGGGACTAGCGGTAACTACGAGCAGTACTTC; CDR3aa: CASSFGTSGNYEQYF; len: 15; d_gene: TRBD2; abundance: NA; v_gene: TRBV5-1; j_gene: TRBJ2-7
CDR3nt: TGTGCCAGCAGCCAGAGGGTTAGCAGGGAGACCCAGTACTTC; CDR3aa: CASSQRVSRETQYF; len: 14; d_gene: NA; abundance: NA; v_gene: TRBV7-2; j_gene: TRBJ2-5
CDR3nt: TGCGCCAGCAGCTTACGCCCTATTCTTAACACTGAAGCTTTCTTT; CDR3aa: CASSLRPILNTEAFF; len: 15; d_gene: NA; abundance: few; v_gene: TRBV5-1; j_gene: TRBJ1-1
CDR3nt: TGTGCCACCAGTGATCCTGGTTACACCGGGGAGCTGTTTTTT; CDR3aa: CATSDPGYTGELFF; len: 14; d_gene: NA; abundance: few; v_gene: TRBV24-1; j_gene: TRBJ2-2